The 30 T cell receptor beta chains in this list originate from one sample, sequenced in a study of cytomegalovirus exposure and HLA in healthy donors. The PCR made use of 60 Vbeta and 13 Jbeta primers. Repertoires were generated with immunoSEQ multiplex PCR, while TCRdb's copy carries only in-frame clones and drops some. Of around 210,000 clones listed, around 83% are singletons. The sample taken for sequencing was PBMCs. Source of these receptors: a girl aged 2 to 9 in good health and CMV-seronegative.

V is TRBV5-6 and J is TRBJ2-7; D is perhaps TRBD1 (6 bases). Per germline, CDR1 SGHDT and CDR2 YYEEEE. The CDR3 consists of 13 residues. The germline V and J ends were trimmed by 4 bases and 2 bases, with 10 bases remaining between them. The CDR3 coding sequence is TGTGCCAGCAGCCCGGACAGAACCTACGAGCAGTACTTC. Translation gives CASSPDRTYEQYF.

The chain carries TRBV10-3 and TRBJ2-7; perhaps TRBD2 as D (5 bases). CDR1 and CDR2 (germline): ENHRY, SYGVKD. This CDR3 contains 14 residues. The V end lost 7 bases, the J end lost 2 bases, and 15 bases lay between the germline ends. The CDR3 loop reads CAIKGGLETYEQYF. CDR3 in DNA: TGTGCCATCAAGGGTGGACTGGAGACCTACGAGCAGTACTTC.

This clone appeared once. The gene calls are TRBV30 and TRBJ2-5; D not certain. The DNA end is more similar to TRBJ2-7, so the J call may be wrong. This CDR3 comprises 11 residues. The germline gives CDR1 GTSNPN, CDR2 SVGIG (reference sequence). CDR3 region: CAFRHRYEQYF. The CDR3 DNA reads TGTGCCTTCAGACACCGGTACGAGCAGTACTTC.

The gene calls are TRBV7-9 and TRBJ1-2, with 7 bases lining up with TRBD1. Trimming took 5 bases from V and 7 from J; bases not matched to a gene: 4. This CDR3 region has 12 residues. Germline-derived CDR1 and CDR2 are SEHNR and FQNEAQ (reference sequence). As DNA, the CDR3 is TGTGCCAGCAGCGGCAACAGGGGTGGCTACACCTTC. Protein product: CASSGNRGGYTF.

This clone has a handful of counts. The rearrangement links TRBV29-1 to TRBJ2-7, with 8 positions matching TRBD1. Losses at the gene ends were 4 bases for V and 7 bases for J; bases not matched to a gene: 9. CDR3 length: 13 residues. From germline, CDR1 is SQVTM and CDR2 ANQGSEA. The CDR3 DNA sequence: TGCAGCGTTGTCACAGGGGGGTTGCGTGAGCAGTACTTC. Translating gives CSVVTGGLREQYF.

The chain combines TRBV7-9 with TRBJ1-2; possibly TRBD1 for D (5 bases). The CDR3 has 12 amino acids. Germline V CDR1 and CDR2: SEHNR, FQNEAQ (reference sequence). V was clipped by 3 bases and J by 5 bases, with 7 bases between them. DNA for the CDR3: TGTGCCAGCAGCTTGACAGCTTATGGCTACACCTTC. Translation gives CASSLTAYGYTF.

This clone has only one observation. The V gene is TRBV9, the J gene TRBJ2-7, with 14 bases aligning to TRBD2. CDR3 length equals 17 residues. The germline CDR1 and CDR2 sequences are SGDLS and YYNGEE. V lost 4 bases to trimming and J lost 2 bases; unmatched junction nucleotides: 8. CDR3 nucleotide sequence: TGTGCCAGCAGCCTTACTGCGACTAGCGGGGGGGCCTACGAGCAGTACTTC. Translating it yields CASSLTATSGGAYEQYF.

This clone was observed a few times. The rearrangement links TRBV27 to TRBJ2-7; 8 bases line up with TRBD2. V lost 4 bases and J lost 3; bases outside the gene matches: 8. The CDR3 length is 15 residues. The germline CDR1 and CDR2 sequences are MNHEY and SMNVEV (reference sequence). CDR3 sequence: CASSYSTGGVYEQYF. The CDR3 region has the DNA TGTGCCAGCAGTTACTCAACCGGGGGGGTCTACGAGCAGTACTTC.

The V and J genes are TRBV6-5 and TRBJ2-4; D is perhaps TRBD2 (5 bases). There are 15 residues in the CDR3. Germline V CDR1 and CDR2: MNHEY, SVGAGI. V dropped 0 bases and J dropped 8 bases, with 14 bases sitting between them. CDR3 amino acids: CASSYSRQVGDIQYF. CDR3 in DNA: TGTGCCAGCAGTTACTCCAGGCAGGTCGGGGACATTCAGTACTTC.

The V and J genes are TRBV2 and TRBJ1-1, with D unclear. The germline V and J ends were trimmed by 6 bases and 4 bases, with 12 bases remaining between them. Germline V gene data show CDR1 as SNHLY and CDR2 as FYNNEI. This CDR3 is built from 13 residues. This chain's CDR3 is CASRDTETTEAFF. For the CDR3, the DNA is TGTGCCAGCAGGGATACAGAGACCACTGAAGCTTTCTTT.

The chain joins TRBV4-1 to TRBJ2-7, with 9 nucleotides matching TRBD1. The germline CDR1 and CDR2 sequences are MGHRA and YSYEKL. V gave up 1 base and J gave up 1 base; unmatched junction bases: 2. This CDR3 has 15 amino acids. The CDR3 reads CASSQGQGGSYEQYF. The DNA of the CDR3 is TGCGCCAGCAGCCAAGGACAGGGGGGTTCCTACGAGCAGTACTTC.

Of note for this clone: Other DNA sequences from this sample encode an identical CDR3 as well. This rearrangement joins TRBV9 to TRBJ2-5; TRBD1 matches 7 bases. The CDR3 length is 14 residues. V trimming: 0 bases; J trimming: 4 bases; junction bases outside the gene matches: 3. The germline CDR1 and CDR2 sequences are SGDLS and YYNGEE. CDR3 in amino acids: CASSVGPGGETQYF. The CDR3 nucleotides read TGTGCCAGCAGCGTAGGACCAGGGGGAGAGACCCAGTACTTC.

This clone was recorded only once. Other nucleotide sequences in the sample specify the same CDR3. The chain couples TRBV7-9 to TRBJ2-5; D is undetermined. Trimming pared 1 base from V and 4 bases from J, leaving 4 bases between. The CDR3 spans 12 residues. Germline CDR1 reads SEHNR; CDR2 reads FQNEAQ (reference sequence). CDR3 sequence (DNA): TGTGCCAGCAGCTTAGAGAGAGAGACCCAGTACTTC. It is translated as CASSLERETQYF.

The rearrangement links TRBV6-1 to TRBJ2-7; no firm D call. The CDR3 runs 12 residues. Deletions cut 7 bases from V and 7 bases from J, with 14 bases between. The germline CDR1 and CDR2 sequences are MNHNS and SASEGT. This CDR3 reads CASKESPREQYF. The CDR3 nucleotides are TGTGCCAGCAAGGAGAGCCCACGTGAGCAGTACTTC.

The chain is built from TRBV10-3 and TRBJ2-5; 8 positions agree with TRBD2. After removal of 6 bases from V and 2 bases from J, the junction contained 8 bases not matched to a gene. This CDR3 comprises 15 residues. Germline CDR1 ENHRY, CDR2 SYGVKD. The CDR3 DNA reads as TGTGCCATCAGGTCCGGGACTAGTCAGCAAGAGACCCAGTACTTC. Translating gives CAIRSGTSQQETQYF.

V usage is TRBV30 and J usage is TRBJ2-5; D may be TRBD2 (7 bases). Germline CDR1 and CDR2: GTSNPN and SVGIG (reference sequence). Trimming shortened V by 4 bases and J by 9 bases, and 15 bases separated the two germline ends. This CDR3 contains 12 residues. The DNA of the CDR3 is TGTGCCTGGAACGGGGGGCCAGGGGCCCAGTACTTC. Its translation is CAWNGGPGAQYF.

The sample holds one count of this clone. CDR3 DNA sequence: TGTGCCAGCAGCTATTACTTTTACCGAGAGACCCAGTACTTC. Translating it yields CASSYYFYRETQYF. The chain carries TRBV21-1 and TRBJ2-5; no check of the table's D call, TRBD2, against the DNA was made. TRBV21-1 is termed a pseudogene. The CDR3 has 14 residues.

The rearrangement joins TRBV10-3 to TRBJ2-6, with 11 bases matching TRBD1. The CDR3 totals 16 residues. J lost 0 bases, V lost 10 bases, and 5 bases had no gene match. CDR1 and CDR2 from the germline V gene are ENHRY and SYGVKD. The CDR3 sequence: CATRDRGVSGANVLTF. The CDR3 nucleotides are TGTGCCACCAGGGACAGGGGGGTCTCTGGGGCCAACGTCCTGACTTTC.

This clone was recorded a few times. The chain couples TRBV6-6 to TRBJ2-7; tentative D call: TRBD2 (6 bases). Per germline, CDR1 MNHNY and CDR2 SVGAGI (reference sequence). V lost 6 bases and J 5 bases, leaving 17 bases between the germline ends. The CDR3 loop spans 14 amino acids. The CDR3: CASRETRGYHEQYF. Written as DNA, the CDR3 is TGTGCCAGCAGGGAGACTAGGGGATACCACGAGCAGTACTTC.

A remark on this clone: One junction end disagrees with the germline gene, perhaps due to a read error. This chain links TRBV7-9 with TRBJ1-5; no definite D call. Per germline, CDR1 SEHNR and CDR2 FQNEAQ (reference sequence). The CDR3 length is 12 residues. The CDR3 sequence is CSSSFMSQPQHF. The CDR3 DNA reads as TGTTCCAGCAGCTTTATGTCGCAGCCCCAGCATTTT.

The gene calls are TRBV25-1 and TRBJ2-5; 11 positions match TRBD1. V lost 1 base and J lost 5; bases outside the gene matches: 6. This CDR3 is 16 amino acids long. Germline-derived CDR1 and CDR2 are MGHDK and SYGVNS. CDR3 sequence reads: CASSEWDRGINETQYF. In DNA, the CDR3 is TGTGCCAGCAGTGAATGGGACAGGGGGATTAATGAGACCCAGTACTTC.

The chain carries TRBV6-5 and TRBJ2-5, with D possibly matching TRBD1 (6 bases). The V end was cut by 3 bases, the J end by 5 bases, with 10 bases between. Germline values: CDR1 MNHEY, CDR2 SVGAGI. The CDR3 is 13 amino acids. The CDR3 sequence is CASSYAGAETQYF. As DNA, the CDR3 is TGTGCCAGCAGTTATGCAGGGGCCGAGACCCAGTACTTC.

This chain links TRBV11-2 with TRBJ2-1, with D possibly matching TRBD2 (5 bases). Per the germline V gene, CDR1 is SGHAT and CDR2 is FQNNGV. The CDR3 loop spans 14 amino acids. The V end was cut by 1 base, the J end by 3 bases, with 7 bases between. CDR3 sequence reads: CASSLAGIYNEQFF. The CDR3 coding sequence is TGTGCCAGCAGCTTAGCGGGGATCTACAATGAGCAGTTCTTC.

The chain links TRBV11-1 to TRBJ1-3, with D hard to call. The CDR3 contains 14 residues. V shed 8 bases and J shed 0 bases, with 11 bases lying between them. Germline loops: CDR1 SGHAT, CDR2 FQDESV (reference sequence). In DNA, the CDR3 is TGTGCCAGCTCCACTGGTGTCTCTGGAAACACCATATATTTT. This translates into CASSTGVSGNTIYF.

A few counts support this clone. This chain connects TRBV18 to TRBJ1-5, with D perhaps TRBD1 (6 bases). Germline V gene lookup returns CDR1 KGHSH and CDR2 LQKENI. The CDR3 has 14 residues. V shed 3 bases and J shed 5 bases, with 11 bases lying between them. CDR3 bases: TGTGCCAGCTCACCTGGACAGACTTATCAGCCCCAGCATTTT. Its protein product is CASSPGQTYQPQHF.

This rearrangement joins TRBV2 to TRBJ1-6, with TRBD1 identical over 7 bases. Germline V CDR1 and CDR2: SNHLY, FYNNEI. V lost 5 bases, J lost 8 bases, and 6 bases stayed unmatched. This CDR3 has 14 residues. In DNA, the CDR3 is TGTGCCAGCAGTCGAGACAGGGTGGATTCACCCCTCCACTTT. It encodes CASSRDRVDSPLHF.

The chain combines TRBV7-3 with TRBJ2-7, with TRBD1 matching 7 bases. The CDR3 spans 13 residues. Germline CDR1 and CDR2: SGHTA and FQGTGA. V dropped 0 bases and J dropped 8; count of bases not matched to a gene: 4. DNA for the CDR3: TGTGCCAGCAGCTTAACGGCACAGGGGCAGCAGTACTTC. Residues: CASSLTAQGQQYF.

This clone was seen once. The rearrangement links TRBV4-1 to TRBJ2-1; TRBD2 is a possible D gene (5 bases). CDR1 and CDR2 from the germline V gene are MGHRA and YSYEKL. This CDR3 spans 16 amino acids. The V end was cut by 1 base, the J end by 0 bases, with 10 bases between. The CDR3 DNA reads TGCGCCAGCAGCCAAGGAGAGGGCTCCTCCTACAATGAGCAGTTCTTC. It translates to CASSQGEGSSYNEQFF.

The rearrangement links TRBV7-8 to TRBJ2-1, with 12 nucleotides matching TRBD2. The CDR3 totals 15 residues. Germline lookup yields CDR1 SGHVS and CDR2 FQNEAQ. With V trimmed by 7 bases and J by 7 bases, 8 bases remained unmatched. The CDR3 DNA reads TGTGCCAGCACCAAATCTAGCGGGAGGGAGAATGAGCAGTTCTTC. It yields the protein CASTKSSGRENEQFF.

This chain links TRBV2 with TRBJ2-7, with TRBD1 identical over 8 bases. The CDR3 spans 17 residues. Germline V lookup: CDR1 SNHLY, CDR2 FYNNEI. The junction had 13 bases not matched to a gene; V was cut back by 5 bases and J by 1 base. The CDR3, as DNA: TGTGCCAGCAGTAAGGAGGACAGGGCCCTTCTGTCCTACGAGCAGTACTTC. Residues: CASSKEDRALLSYEQYF.